These T cell receptor beta chains were read from a single sample in a study of OX40 agonist ivuxolimab in advanced cancers. Some clones are missing from TCRdb's copy, which holds only in-frame ones; the method was immunoSEQ multiplex PCR. Here the sample spans about 36,000 clones, around 82% being singletons. The material sequenced was CD4+ or CD8+ T cells sorted from blood, taken in a trial of the OX40 agonist ivuxolimab. Every receptor here comes from an adult with an advanced solid tumor such as melanoma, head and neck, liver or kidney cancer. The CDR3 runs from the conserved cysteine through the conserved F or W. The D gene is left open where the match is weak. Where a row states a size, it is once, few, many or the class of an expanded clone; other rows omit it.

J: TRBJ2-1; size: -; D: -; length: 16; V: TRBV15; DNA: TGTGCCACCAGCAGAGATAGGCGGACTCTAAACAATGAGCAGTTCTTC; CDR3: CATSRDRRTLNNEQFF
J: TRBJ1-1; size: -; D: -; length: 15; V: TRBV4-3; DNA: TGCGCCAGCAGCCCAATGGGGAGGGGAGGAACTGAAGCTTTCTTT; CDR3: CASSPMGRGGTEAFF
J: TRBJ2-1; size: -; D: -; length: 15; V: TRBV9; DNA: TGTGCCAGCAGCGTATCAGGGGGGTGGGCGAATGAGCAGTTCTTC; CDR3: CASSVSGGWANEQFF
J: TRBJ2-2; size: -; D: TRBD2; length: 17; V: TRBV4-1; DNA: TGCGCCAGCAGCCCCCGACTAGCGGGGGGGCGGAACGGGGAGCTGTTTTTT; CDR3: CASSPRLAGGRNGELFF
J: TRBJ2-1; size: -; D: -; length: 15; V: TRBV27; DNA: TGTGCCAGCAGTTCTTTTATAAGCTCCTACAATGAGCAGTTCTTC; CDR3: CASSSFISSYNEQFF
J: TRBJ2-7; size: few; D: -; length: 13; V: TRBV6-5; DNA: TGTGCCAGCAGTTCGCAGGACAGCTACGAGCAGTACTTC; CDR3: CASSSQDSYEQYF
J: TRBJ2-5; size: -; D: TRBD2; length: 15; V: TRBV6-6; DNA: TGTGCCAGCAGTTATCTAGGCGGGGGAGGAGAGACCCAGTACTTC; CDR3: CASSYLGGGGETQYF
J: TRBJ2-7; size: -; D: -; length: 15; V: TRBV7-9; DNA: TGTGCCAGCAGCCACTTTACTGACATTTCCTACGAGCAGTACTTC; CDR3: CASSHFTDISYEQYF
J: TRBJ2-7; size: -; D: TRBD1; length: 14; V: TRBV10-2; DNA: TGCGCCAGCAGCCGGACAGGGAGCTCCTACGAGCAGTACTTC; CDR3: CASSRTGSSYEQYF
J: TRBJ1-1; size: -; D: -; length: 15; V: TRBV29-1; DNA: TGCAGCGTTGAAAGTCGGGGCTTCGGGAACACTGAAGCTTTCTTT; CDR3: CSVESRGFGNTEAFF
J: TRBJ2-1; size: once; D: TRBD1; length: 18; V: TRBV18; DNA: TGTGCCAGCTCACCAGTGGGACAGGGTAACCTCTACTACAATGAGCAGTTCTTC; CDR3: CASSPVGQGNLYYNEQFF
J: TRBJ2-7; size: -; D: -; length: 15; V: TRBV6-6; DNA: TGTGCCAGCAGTTATACGGGGGGCGCTGCCTACGAGCAGTACTTC; CDR3: CASSYTGGAAYEQYF
J: TRBJ2-1; size: -; D: TRBD2; length: 15; V: TRBV7-9; DNA: TGTGCCAGCAGCCAGCTAGCGGGATCGTACAATGAGCAGTTCTTC; CDR3: CASSQLAGSYNEQFF
J: TRBJ2-3; size: -; D: -; length: 16; V: TRBV28; DNA: TGTGCCAGCAGTTTATATTCACGAGACAACACAGATACGCAGTATTTT; CDR3: CASSLYSRDNTDTQYF
J: TRBJ1-2; size: -; D: -; length: 17; V: TRBV21-1; DNA: TGTGCCAGCAGCAAAGAGGCGGCGGTAGGGGAAATAGATGGCTACACCTTC; CDR3: CASSKEAAVGEIDGYTF
J: TRBJ2-7; size: -; D: -; length: 15; V: TRBV5-5; DNA: TGTGCCAGCAGCTTGGAGGGCGGGCTTACCTACGAGCAGTACTTC; CDR3: CASSLEGGLTYEQYF
J: TRBJ2-5; size: -; D: -; length: 15; V: TRBV2; DNA: TGTGCCTCAGTGCTCGGGGGCGGGGTAGGAGAGACCCAGTACTTC; CDR3: CASVLGGGVGETQYF
J: TRBJ2-1; size: -; D: TRBD2; length: 19; V: TRBV7-9; DNA: TGTGCCAGCAGCCCCTCCCCCCTAGCGGGAGGCTACAACTGGGATGAGCAGTTCTTC; CDR3: CASSPSPLAGGYNWDEQFF
J: TRBJ2-1; size: -; D: -; length: 10; V: TRBV7-9; DNA: TGTGCCAGCAGCTTAGGGGAGCAGTTCTTC; CDR3: CASSLGEQFF
J: TRBJ1-5; size: -; D: -; length: 14; V: TRBV27; DNA: TGTGCCAGCAGTCCTGGGACCGGCAATCAGCCCCAGCATTTT; CDR3: CASSPGTGNQPQHF
J: TRBJ2-7; size: once; D: TRBD1; length: 15; V: TRBV4-1; DNA: TGCGCCAGCAGCCACCGGGACAGAGAAAACTACGAGCAGTACTTC; CDR3: CASSHRDRENYEQYF
J: TRBJ2-3; size: few; D: -; length: 15; V: TRBV9; DNA: TGTGCCAGCAGCCAGGGGGCGGGAGAGGCAGATACGCAGTATTTT; CDR3: CASSQGAGEADTQYF
J: TRBJ2-7; size: -; D: -; length: 14; V: TRBV6-4; DNA: TGTGCCAGCCGGGGGCTACCGCACTCCTACGAGCAGTACTTC; CDR3: CASRGLPHSYEQYF
J: TRBJ2-7; size: -; D: TRBD1; length: 13; V: TRBV19; DNA: TGTGCCAGTGAAGGGACAGAACCCTACGAGCAGTACTTC; CDR3: CASEGTEPYEQYF
J: TRBJ1-1; size: -; D: -; length: 15; V: TRBV11-2; DNA: TGTGCCAGCAGCTTAGTACCGGGCAGGGACACTGAAGCTTTCTTT; CDR3: CASSLVPGRDTEAFF
J: TRBJ2-5; size: few; D: -; length: 13; V: TRBV7-3; DNA: TGTGCCAGCAGCTTAACGGAGGGGGAGACCCAGTACTTC; CDR3: CASSLTEGETQYF
J: TRBJ2-7; size: -; D: TRBD2; length: 15; V: TRBV4-2; DNA: TGTGCCAGCAGCCAAGGGGCTAGCGGGGGGTACGAGCAGTACTTC; CDR3: CASSQGASGGYEQYF
J: TRBJ2-7; size: -; D: TRBD1; length: 14; V: TRBV28; DNA: TGTGCCAGCAGCGGGACAGGGGGTTCCTACGAGCAGTACTTC; CDR3: CASSGTGGSYEQYF
J: TRBJ2-1; size: few; D: TRBD2; length: 15; V: TRBV27; DNA: TGTGCCAGCCGGACTAGCGGGGAGGGGAAGGATGAGCAGTTCTTC; CDR3: CASRTSGEGKDEQFF
J: TRBJ2-3; size: -; D: -; length: 17; V: TRBV15; DNA: TGTGCCACCAGCAGAGATAGCTCGACAGTGGGAACAGATACGCAGTATTTT; CDR3: CATSRDSSTVGTDTQYF
J: TRBJ2-1; size: -; D: TRBD2; length: 15; V: TRBV27; DNA: TGTGCCAGCAGTTTAGGCGGGAGGGCCAACAATGAGCAGTTCTTC; CDR3: CASSLGGRANNEQFF